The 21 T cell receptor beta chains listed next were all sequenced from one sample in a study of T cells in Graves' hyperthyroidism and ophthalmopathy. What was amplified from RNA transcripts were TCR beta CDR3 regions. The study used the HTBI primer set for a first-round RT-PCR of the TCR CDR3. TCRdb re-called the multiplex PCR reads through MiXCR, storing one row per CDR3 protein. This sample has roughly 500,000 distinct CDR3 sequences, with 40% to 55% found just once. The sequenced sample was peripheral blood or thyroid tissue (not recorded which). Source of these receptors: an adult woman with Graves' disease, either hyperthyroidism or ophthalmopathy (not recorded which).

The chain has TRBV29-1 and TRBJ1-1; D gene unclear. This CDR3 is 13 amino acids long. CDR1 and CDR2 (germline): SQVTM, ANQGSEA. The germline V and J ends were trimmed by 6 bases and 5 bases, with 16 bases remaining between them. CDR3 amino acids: CSVRAGMWTEAFF. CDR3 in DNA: TGCAGCGTACGCGCGGGGATGTGGACTGAAGCTTTCTTT. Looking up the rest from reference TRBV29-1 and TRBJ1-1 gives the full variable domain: SAVISQKPSRDICQRGTSLTIQCQVDSQVTMMFWYRQQPGQSLTLIATANQGSEATYESGFVIDKFPISRPNLTFSTLTVSNMSPEDSSIYLCSVRAGMWTEAFFGQGTRLTVV.

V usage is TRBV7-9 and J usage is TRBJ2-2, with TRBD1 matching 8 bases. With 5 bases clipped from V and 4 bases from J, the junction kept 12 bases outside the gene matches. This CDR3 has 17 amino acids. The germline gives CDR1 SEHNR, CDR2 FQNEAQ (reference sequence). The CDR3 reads CASSHRDRRVRTGELFF. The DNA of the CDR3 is TGTGCCAGCAGCCACCGGGACAGGAGAGTACGCACCGGGGAGCTGTTTTTT.

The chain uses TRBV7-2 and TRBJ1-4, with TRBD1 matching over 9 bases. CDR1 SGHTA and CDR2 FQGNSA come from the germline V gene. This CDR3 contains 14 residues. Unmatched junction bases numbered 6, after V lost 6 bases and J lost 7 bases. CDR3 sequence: CASRETGGVEKLFF. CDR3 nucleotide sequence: TGTGCCAGCAGAGAGACAGGGGGAGTTGAAAAACTGTTTTTT.

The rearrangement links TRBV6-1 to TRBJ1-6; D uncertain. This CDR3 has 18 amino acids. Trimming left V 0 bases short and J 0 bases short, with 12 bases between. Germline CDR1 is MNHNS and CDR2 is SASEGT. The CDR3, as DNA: TGTGCCAGCAGTGAAGCGGCTAGCGGGAGCTCCTATAATTCACCCCTCCACTTT. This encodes CASSEAASGSSYNSPLHF.

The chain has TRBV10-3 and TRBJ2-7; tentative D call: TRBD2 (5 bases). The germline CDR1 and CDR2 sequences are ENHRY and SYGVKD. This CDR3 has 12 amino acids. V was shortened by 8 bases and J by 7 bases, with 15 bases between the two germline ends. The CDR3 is CAISLLDGEQYF. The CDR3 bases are TGTGCCATCTCCCTACTAGACGGGGAGCAGTACTTC.

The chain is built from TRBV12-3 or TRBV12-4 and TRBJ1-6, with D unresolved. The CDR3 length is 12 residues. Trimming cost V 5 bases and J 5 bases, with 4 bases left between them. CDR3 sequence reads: CASSPDNSPLHF. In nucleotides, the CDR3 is TGTGCCAGCAGTCCCGATAATTCACCCCTCCACTTT.

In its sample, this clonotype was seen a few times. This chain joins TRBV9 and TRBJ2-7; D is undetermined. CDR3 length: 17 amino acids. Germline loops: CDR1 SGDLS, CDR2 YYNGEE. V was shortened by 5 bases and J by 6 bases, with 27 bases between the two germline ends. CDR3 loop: CASSFRASAQSLGEQYF. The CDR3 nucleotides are TGTGCCAGCAGTTTTCGGGCCTCGGCCCAGAGCCTCGGCGAGCAGTACTTC.

The CDR3 region is CASSLVSGSVSPLHF. DNA of the CDR3: TGTGCCAGCAGCTTAGTGTCAGGGTCGGTGTCACCCCTCCACTTT. The genes are TRBV7-2 and TRBJ1-6; TRBD1 might be the D (5 bases). The CDR3 contains 15 residues. Trimming removed 1 base from V and 10 bases from J, with 14 bases in between. Germline-derived CDR1 and CDR2 are SGHTA and FQGNSA.

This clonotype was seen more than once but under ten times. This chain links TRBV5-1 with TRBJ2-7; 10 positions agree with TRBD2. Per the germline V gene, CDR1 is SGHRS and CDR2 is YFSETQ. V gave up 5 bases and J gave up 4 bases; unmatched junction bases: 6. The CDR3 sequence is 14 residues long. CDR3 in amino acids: CASSHTSGEYEQYF. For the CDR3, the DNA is TGCGCCAGCAGTCACACTAGCGGGGAATACGAGCAGTACTTC.

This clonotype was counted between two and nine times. The CDR3 DNA follows: TGTGCCAGCAGCAAACCCCGACAGGGTGAGACTGAAGCTTTCTTT. Protein sequence: CASSKPRQGETEAFF. The chain recombines TRBV12-3 or TRBV12-4 with TRBJ1-1; 7 nucleotides line up with TRBD1. V gave up 6 bases and J gave up 5 bases; unmatched junction bases: 12. CDR3 length: 15 residues.

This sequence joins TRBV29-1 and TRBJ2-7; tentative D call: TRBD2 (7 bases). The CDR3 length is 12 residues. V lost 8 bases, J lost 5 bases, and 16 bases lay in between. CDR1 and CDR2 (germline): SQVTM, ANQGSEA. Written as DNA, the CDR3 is TGCAGCATCCCAAGGGGGGGGAACGAGCAGTACTTC. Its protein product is CSIPRGGNEQYF.

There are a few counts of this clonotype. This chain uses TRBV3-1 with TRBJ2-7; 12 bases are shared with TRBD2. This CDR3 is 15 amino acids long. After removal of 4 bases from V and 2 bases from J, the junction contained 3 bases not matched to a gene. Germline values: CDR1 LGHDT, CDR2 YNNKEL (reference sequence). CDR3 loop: CASSPRLAGAYEQYF. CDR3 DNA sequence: TGTGCCAGCAGCCCCCGACTAGCGGGAGCCTACGAGCAGTACTTC.

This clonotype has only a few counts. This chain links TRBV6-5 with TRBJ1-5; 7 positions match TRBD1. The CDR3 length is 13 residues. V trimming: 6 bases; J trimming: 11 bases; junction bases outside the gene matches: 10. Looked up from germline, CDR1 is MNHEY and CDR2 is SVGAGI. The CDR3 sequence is CASSPGGQLSQHF. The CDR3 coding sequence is TGTGCCAGCAGCCCAGGGGGACAGTTGTCCCAGCATTTT.

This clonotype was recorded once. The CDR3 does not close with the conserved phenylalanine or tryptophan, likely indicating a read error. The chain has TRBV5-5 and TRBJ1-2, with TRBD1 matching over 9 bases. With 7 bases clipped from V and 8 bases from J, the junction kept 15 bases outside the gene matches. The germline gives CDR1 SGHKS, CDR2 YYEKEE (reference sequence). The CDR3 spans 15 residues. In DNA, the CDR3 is TGTGCCAGCTCACCACCTCCGGGACAGGGTCAGGGCTACACCCTC. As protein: CASSPPPGQGQGYTL.

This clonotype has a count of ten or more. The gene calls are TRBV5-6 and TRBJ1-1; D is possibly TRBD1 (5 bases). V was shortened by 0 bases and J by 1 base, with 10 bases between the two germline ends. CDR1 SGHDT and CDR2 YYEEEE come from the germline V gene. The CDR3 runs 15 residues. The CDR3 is CASSLDRLQNTEAFF. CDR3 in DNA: TGTGCCAGCAGCTTGGACAGGTTACAGAACACTGAAGCTTTCTTT.

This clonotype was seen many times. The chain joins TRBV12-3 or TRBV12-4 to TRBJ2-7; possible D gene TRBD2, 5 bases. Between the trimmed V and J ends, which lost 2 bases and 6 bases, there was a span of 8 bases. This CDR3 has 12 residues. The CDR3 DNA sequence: TGTGCCAGCAGTTTATCGGGGATCGAGCAGTACTTC. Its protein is CASSLSGIEQYF.

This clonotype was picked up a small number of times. The CDR3 nucleotides read TGTGCCATCAGTGAAGGTTACAGTGTAACTGAAGCTTTCTTT. It specifies CAISEGYSVTEAFF. The chain joins TRBV10-3 to TRBJ1-1; D unresolved. The germline CDR1 and CDR2 sequences are ENHRY and SYGVKD. The CDR3 has 14 amino acids. With 3 bases removed from V and 5 bases from J, the gap between germline ends came to 13 bases.

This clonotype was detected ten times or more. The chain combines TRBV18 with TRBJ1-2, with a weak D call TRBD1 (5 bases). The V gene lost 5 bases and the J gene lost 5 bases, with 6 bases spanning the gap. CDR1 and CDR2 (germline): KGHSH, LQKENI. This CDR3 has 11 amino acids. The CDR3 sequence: CASSGAYGYTF. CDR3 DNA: TGTGCCAGCTCAGGGGCATATGGCTACACCTTC.

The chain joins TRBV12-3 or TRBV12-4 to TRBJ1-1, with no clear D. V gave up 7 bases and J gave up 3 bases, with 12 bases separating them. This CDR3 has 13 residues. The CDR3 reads CASMVQRHTEAFF. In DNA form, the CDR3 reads TGTGCCAGCATGGTACAGAGACACACTGAAGCTTTCTTT.

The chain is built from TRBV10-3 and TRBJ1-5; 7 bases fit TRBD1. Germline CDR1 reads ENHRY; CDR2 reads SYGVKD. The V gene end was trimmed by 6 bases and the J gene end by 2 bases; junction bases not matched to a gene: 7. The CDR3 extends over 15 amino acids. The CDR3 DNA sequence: TGTGCCATCAGCGCGACAGGGAGGGGCAATCAGCCCCAGCATTTT. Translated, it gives CAISATGRGNQPQHF.

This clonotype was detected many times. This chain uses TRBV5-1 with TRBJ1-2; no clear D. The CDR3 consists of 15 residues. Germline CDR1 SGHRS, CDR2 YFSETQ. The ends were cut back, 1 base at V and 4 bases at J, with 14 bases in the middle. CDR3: CASSLQPPPGYGYTF. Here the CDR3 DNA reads TGCGCCAGCAGCTTGCAACCACCTCCGGGCTATGGCTACACCTTC.